What follows are 21 T cell receptor beta chains derived from one specimen sequenced in a study of T cell responses to AZD1222 COVID-19 vaccine. TCRdb's table, derived via immunoSEQ multiplex PCR, lists solely in-frame clones and lacks some. This table has over 150,000 clones, approximately 88% appearing once. The source was peripheral blood, collected 28 days after the second AZD1222 dose. The receptors were gathered from an adult who received the AZD1222 COVID-19 vaccine.

The chain recombines TRBV6-5 with TRBJ1-2, with TRBD1 identical over 8 bases. CDR1 is MNHEY, CDR2 SVGAGI, per germline. Trimming removed 6 bases from V and 6 bases from J; junction bases left unmatched: 3. CDR3 size: 12 residues. The CDR3 coding sequence is TGTGCCAGCAGCCGGACAGGGAATGGCTACACCTTC. Translated, it gives CASSRTGNGYTF.

The chain recombines TRBV7-9 with TRBJ2-1; D ambiguous. This CDR3 contains 11 residues. Germline V lookup: CDR1 SEHNR, CDR2 FQNEAQ (reference sequence). With 4 bases removed from V and 9 bases from J, the gap between germline ends came to 7 bases. The CDR3 DNA reads TGTGCCAGCAGCTACGGTGGTGAGCAGTTCTTC. This codes for CASSYGGEQFF.

The rearrangement joins TRBV5-4 to TRBJ2-7, with D perhaps TRBD2 (5 bases). The CDR3 consists of 15 residues. Trimming removed 0 bases at V and 0 bases at J, with 10 bases between. In germline, CDR1 is SGHNT, CDR2 YYREEE (reference sequence). As DNA, the CDR3 is TGTGCCAGCAGCTTGGACCCGGGATCCTCCTACGAGCAGTACTTC. This sequence encodes CASSLDPGSSYEQYF.

The chain links TRBV15 to TRBJ2-3; 9 bases map to TRBD1. The CDR3 runs 15 residues. Germline V gives CDR1 LNHNV, CDR2 YYDKDF (reference sequence). Trimming removed 2 bases from V and 8 bases from J; junction bases left unmatched: 8. CDR3 in DNA: TGTGCCACCAGCAGATCGGGACAGGGTATGTTTACGCAGTATTTT. Protein sequence: CATSRSGQGMFTQYF. Supplemented by reference TRBV15 and TRBJ2-3, the full variable domain reads DAMVIQNPRYQVTQFGKPVTLSCSQTLNHNVMYWYQQKSSQAPKLLFHYYDKDFNNEADTPDNFQSRRPNTSFCFLDIRSPGLGDTAMYLCATSRSGQGMFTQYFGPGTRLTVL.

This chain connects TRBV9 to TRBJ2-5; D gene unclear. CDR3 length: 14 amino acids. From germline, CDR1 is SGDLS and CDR2 YYNGEE. V was trimmed by 1 base and J by 5 bases, leaving 12 bases between them. CDR3 residues: CASSVSAVGETQYF. The CDR3 DNA reads as TGTGCCAGCAGCGTAAGCGCAGTCGGGGAGACCCAGTACTTC.

The chain carries TRBV30 and TRBJ1-2; 7 bases match TRBD1. Germline V lookup: CDR1 GTSNPN, CDR2 SVGIG (reference sequence). Trimming at V came to 5 bases and at J to 0 bases, leaving 12 bases not matched to a gene. The CDR3 consists of 16 residues. CDR3 region: CAWDRKGGSANYGYTF. The CDR3 DNA follows: TGTGCCTGGGACAGGAAAGGGGGCTCAGCTAACTATGGCTACACCTTC.

Written as DNA, the CDR3 is TGCGCCAGCAGCCAAGGGAACAGGGGGAACTATGGCTACACCTTC. This codes for CASSQGNRGNYGYTF. V and J are TRBV4-1 and TRBJ1-2; 8 bases are shared with TRBD1. The length of the CDR3 is 15 residues. With 1 base clipped from V and 2 bases from J, the junction kept 3 bases outside the gene matches. Germline values: CDR1 MGHRA, CDR2 YSYEKL.

The chain couples TRBV4-1 to TRBJ1-1; D is undetermined. Germline CDR1 is MGHRA and CDR2 is YSYEKL. This CDR3 contains 15 residues. Trimming pared 7 bases from V and 0 bases from J, leaving 15 bases between. CDR3 residues: CASMSAVGLNTEAFF. As DNA, the CDR3 is TGCGCCAGCATGAGCGCGGTAGGGCTGAACACTGAAGCTTTCTTT.

CDR3 sequence (DNA): TGTGCCAGCAGCTGGGCCGGGCTGAACACCGGGGAGCTGTTTTTT. Translating it yields CASSWAGLNTGELFF. The rearrangement uses TRBV5-6 and TRBJ2-2, with D hard to call. This CDR3 comprises 15 residues. The V end was cut by 3 bases, the J end by 1 base, with 10 bases between. From germline, CDR1 is SGHDT and CDR2 YYEEEE.

The chain joins TRBV4-1 to TRBJ1-2, with a possible D match to TRBD1 (5 bases). The germline CDR1 and CDR2 sequences are MGHRA and YSYEKL. The CDR3 is 15 amino acids. The germline V and J ends were trimmed by 4 bases and 4 bases, with 16 bases remaining between them. In nucleotides, the CDR3 is TGCGCCAGCAGCCCCCCCGGGGGATTGGGCTATGGCTACACCTTC. Its translation is CASSPPGGLGYGYTF.

The chain recombines TRBV14 with TRBJ1-1; 7 bases are a match to TRBD1. This CDR3 spans 17 amino acids. Germline loops: CDR1 SGHDN, CDR2 FVKESK. J lost 7 bases, V lost 5 bases, and 19 bases had no gene match. The CDR3 sequence is CASSFLEETGTFNEAFF. CDR3 sequence (DNA): TGTGCCAGCAGCTTTTTGGAGGAGACAGGGACATTCAATGAAGCTTTCTTT.

CDR3 nucleotide sequence: TGTGCCAGCTCACCCAGCGGGGTAACTAATGAAAAACTGTTTTTT. The encoded protein is CASSPSGVTNEKLFF. This rearrangement joins TRBV18 to TRBJ1-4; D gene unclear. V lost 3 bases and J 1 base, leaving 9 bases between the germline ends. Germline assignment: CDR1 KGHSH and CDR2 LQKENI. The CDR3 covers 15 residues.

This chain connects TRBV7-9 to TRBJ2-2; 9 nucleotides line up with TRBD1. Trimming at V came to 5 bases and at J to 4 bases, leaving 8 bases not matched to a gene. The CDR3 length is 16 residues. Germline CDR1 reads SEHNR; CDR2 reads FQNEAQ (reference sequence). CDR3 in DNA: TGTGCCAGCAGCGTACAGGGGGCTCGTGGCACCGGGGAGCTGTTTTTT. Encoded protein: CASSVQGARGTGELFF.

The rearrangement links TRBV9 to TRBJ2-3, with TRBD1 as a possible D gene (5 bases). The CDR3 sequence is 14 residues long. Trimming took 4 bases from V and 2 from J, leaving 11 bases between them. Germline values: CDR1 SGDLS, CDR2 YYNGEE. The CDR3 loop is CASSNRGYTDTQYF. For the CDR3, the DNA is TGTGCCAGCAGCAATAGGGGATACACAGATACGCAGTATTTT.

This rearrangement joins TRBV2 to TRBJ1-6, with D unresolved. Germline assignment: CDR1 SNHLY and CDR2 FYNNEI. The CDR3 spans 13 residues. Between the trimmed V and J ends, which lost 11 bases and 9 bases, there was a span of 17 bases. CDR3 sequence reads: CAVVAHLFSPLHF. The CDR3 bases are TGTGCCGTAGTGGCCCACCTCTTTTCACCCCTCCACTTT.

The V and J genes are TRBV3-1 (or the pseudogene TRBV3-2) and TRBJ1-2, with D unclear. The V end was cut by 2 bases, the J end by 6 bases, with 10 bases between. The CDR3 is made up of 13 amino acids. Looked up from germline, CDR1 is LGHDT and CDR2 is YNNKEL (reference sequence). This chain's CDR3 is CASSQSAHNGYTF. The CDR3 DNA follows: TGTGCCAGCAGCCAAAGTGCCCACAATGGCTACACCTTC.

This clone was recorded a few times. V is TRBV7-2 and J is TRBJ1-5; D not certain. CDR1 is SGHTA and CDR2 is FQGNSA in the germline V gene. This CDR3 comprises 13 residues. Trimming took off 4 bases at V and 4 bases at J, with 8 bases between the two ends. The chain's CDR3 is CASSWTPNQPQHF. The CDR3 nucleotides read TGTGCCAGCAGCTGGACTCCGAATCAGCCCCAGCATTTT.

The rearrangement uses TRBV5-5 and TRBJ2-3, with 8 bases lining up with TRBD2. This CDR3 is built from 14 residues. CDR1 SGHKS and CDR2 YYEKEE come from the germline V gene (reference sequence). V lost 2 bases to trimming and J lost 1 base; unmatched junction nucleotides: 0. CDR3 residues: CASSFSGGTDTQYF. The CDR3, as DNA: TGTGCCAGCAGCTTTAGCGGGGGCACAGATACGCAGTATTTT.

The rearrangement links TRBV6-5 to TRBJ1-2; D is possibly TRBD1 (5 bases). Trimming shortened V by 8 bases and J by 1 base, and 11 bases separated the two germline ends. The germline gives CDR1 MNHEY, CDR2 SVGAGI. There are 13 residues in the CDR3. Here the CDR3 reads CASRTPYNYGYTF. The CDR3 DNA sequence: TGTGCCAGCCGGACACCTTATAACTATGGCTACACCTTC.

The genes are TRBV4-1 and TRBJ1-1, with TRBD1 matching 8 bases. The CDR3 is made up of 16 amino acids. J lost 3 bases, V lost 1 base, and 7 bases had no gene match. From germline, CDR1 is MGHRA and CDR2 YSYEKL. This CDR3 reads CASSQAGTGAYTEAFF. As DNA, the CDR3 is TGCGCCAGCAGCCAAGCCGGGACAGGTGCTTACACTGAAGCTTTCTTT.

The rearrangement joins TRBV9 to TRBJ2-7; 7 nucleotides line up with TRBD1. Germline trimming cut 2 bases from V and 0 bases from J; bases unmatched to any gene: 2. The CDR3 contains 14 residues. CDR1 and CDR2 (germline): SGDLS, YYNGEE. In nucleotides, the CDR3 is TGTGCCAGCAGCGTCAGGGGGAACTCCTACGAGCAGTACTTC. This codes for CASSVRGNSYEQYF.